In its sample, the clone carrying this T cell receptor (beta chain) was seen a few times. Its antigen is as yet unknown. This sample was included in a study of response to subunit inactivated influenza vaccine. MiXCR was run by TCRdb on the RT-PCR reads, yielding one entry per CDR3 protein. The sample has 800,000 to 1,000,000 distinct CDR3 sequences, less than 25% seen once. Study-wide results and limits: The authors offered the suggestion that each seasonal influenza vaccination recruits few new T cells.

Sequenced material: PBMCs from blood, taken more than 4 days after vaccination. The origin of this receptor is a man between 50 and 59 years old who received an inactivated influenza vaccine.

The CDR3 is CASRPRQGWSKNIQYF. In DNA, the CDR3 is TGTGCCAGCAGGCCCCGACAGGGTTGGTCCAAAAACATTCAGTACTTC. The J gene is TRBJ2-4, the V gene TRBV27; 7 bases line up with TRBD1. This CDR3 contains 16 residues. Germline loops: CDR1 MNHEY, CDR2 SMNVEV (reference sequence). With V trimmed by 6 bases and J by 2 bases, 10 bases remained unmatched.